The clone carrying this TCR beta chain appeared a few times. The target antigen is unknown. This entry is derived from a study of T-cell memory formation after mild COVID-19. Overall study results and limits: CM and EM subsets held most contracting CD4+ clones; EMRA held CD8+ ones.

TCR alpha and TCR beta cDNA libraries carrying sample barcodes and UMIs came from 5'RACE with constant-segment primers. TCRdb reprocessed the 5' RACE reads with MiXCR, giving one entry per CDR3 protein. The table lists about 600,000 distinct CDR3 sequences, about 20% of them singletons. With 5 bases clipped from V and 4 bases from J, the junction kept 16 bases outside the gene matches. This CDR3 is built from 16 residues. Per germline, CDR1 DFQATT and CDR2 SNEGSKA (reference sequence). This chain joins TRBV20-1 and TRBJ2-5; the match to TRBD2 covers 7 bases. This TCR was recovered from an adult woman who had mild COVID-19 (a few samples of this study predate the infection). Cell type and time point are not known. The sequenced sample was PBMCs or a T cell subset sorted from them (not recorded which). This CDR3 reads CSALPPSGGGRETQYF. In DNA, the CDR3 is TGCAGTGCTCTACCCCCCTCGGGGGGAGGAAGAGAGACCCAGTACTTC.